This T cell receptor beta chain came from a study of blood T cells in healthy people across ages. The CDR3 is 18 residues long. Germline CDR1 is LGHNA and CDR2 is YNFKEQ. The trim removed 0 bases at V and 5 bases at J, leaving 13 bases unmatched. With a J-beta primer mix and a sample-barcoded 5' primer, a second PCR ran about 7 to 12 cycles. TCRdb re-derived calls from the 5' RACE reads in MiXCR, one entry per CDR3 protein. The sample yields roughly 1.4 million distinct CDR3 sequences, around 55% seen once. Sequencing used blood. The receptor was derived from a man between 18 and 29 years old in good health. V is TRBV4-2 and J is TRBJ2-5; 9 bases agree with TRBD2. The chain's CDR3 is CASSQEWSGGTLPETQYF. The CDR3 DNA is TGTGCCAGCAGCCAAGAGTGGAGCGGGGGGACCCTACCGGAGACCCAGTACTTC.